This T cell receptor beta chain was documented in a study of T cell responses to AZD1222 COVID-19 vaccine. Profiled with immunoSEQ multiplex PCR; TCRdb holds only in-frame clones, not every one. The sample has 100,000 to 150,000 clones; 89% are singletons. There are 11 residues in the CDR3. Germline V gene lookup returns CDR1 SQVTM and CDR2 ANQGSEA. Deletions cut 7 bases from V and 4 bases from J, with 10 bases between. The specimen comprised peripheral blood, sampled on day 0 of AZD1222 vaccination. The source is an adult in good health. The genes are TRBV29-1 and TRBJ2-5, with unresolved D. CDR3: CSARSGETQYF. The CDR3 DNA sequence: TGCAGCGCTAGGTCAGGAGAGACCCAGTACTTC.